These 26 T cell receptor beta chains were all obtained from the same sample, sequenced in a study of T cells after yellow fever vaccination. TCRdb reprocessed the 5' RACE reads with MiXCR, giving one entry per CDR3 protein. Of approximately 340,000 distinct CDR3 sequences listed, 8.7% were seen once; the top ten hold roughly 18%. The source was PBMCs, collected on the day of the first yellow fever vaccination. The origin of the receptors is a man younger than 35 who received the YFV17D yellow fever vaccine.

The chain couples TRBV10-3 to TRBJ1-5; D is possibly TRBD1 (6 bases). This CDR3 comprises 13 residues. Between the trimmed V and J ends, which lost 6 bases and 7 bases, there was a span of 13 bases. Germline CDR1 is ENHRY and CDR2 is SYGVKD. Here the CDR3 reads CAISGGLGQPQHF. CDR3 coding DNA: TGTGCCATCAGCGGGGGGCTGGGGCAGCCCCAGCATTTT.

The chain combines TRBV20-1 with TRBJ1-1; D not resolved. This CDR3 is built from 10 residues. Trimming removed 3 bases from V and 4 bases from J, with 3 bases in between. CDR1 and CDR2 (germline): DFQATT, SNEGSKA (reference sequence). The CDR3 coding sequence is TGCAGTGCTAGGTTCACTGAAGCTTTCTTT. As protein: CSARFTEAFF.

This clonotype has only a few counts. The V and J genes are TRBV20-1 and TRBJ2-5; 7 positions match TRBD2. The CDR3 sequence is 12 residues long. J lost 4 bases, V lost 3 bases, and 2 bases had no gene match. Germline V gene sequence: CDR1 DFQATT, CDR2 SNEGSKA (reference sequence). CDR3 nucleotides: TGCAGTGCTAGCGGGGGGAGAGAGACCCAGTACTTC. It yields the protein CSASGGRETQYF.

The rearrangement links TRBV3-1 to TRBJ2-6; no reliable D call. The germline V gene has CDR1 LGHDT and CDR2 YNNKEL (reference sequence). V dropped 2 bases and J dropped 13 bases, with 12 bases sitting between them. This CDR3 is 13 amino acids long. CDR3 sequence: CASSQNSKGVLTF. The CDR3 bases are TGTGCCAGCAGCCAAAACAGCAAAGGGGTCCTGACTTTC.

This clonotype has at least ten counts. The chain couples TRBV7-2 to TRBJ1-5, with D perhaps matching TRBD1 (6 bases). This CDR3 region has 13 residues. Germline V CDR1 and CDR2: SGHTA, FQGNSA. The V and J ends lost 5 bases and 5 bases respectively, with 10 bases between them. CDR3 amino acids: CASSRTEDQPQHF. The CDR3 DNA reads TGTGCCAGCAGCCGGACAGAGGATCAGCCCCAGCATTTT.

The chain combines TRBV4-1 with TRBJ2-1; D might be TRBD2 (6 bases). Trimming removed 2 bases at V and 9 bases at J, with 20 bases between. Germline V gene data show CDR1 as MGHRA and CDR2 as YSYEKL. The CDR3 covers 16 residues. The CDR3 DNA sequence: TGCGCCAGCAGCCAAAGCGGAGGGGCGCCGGTGGGTGAGCAGTTCTTC. Its protein is CASSQSGGAPVGEQFF.

The chain employs TRBV5-8 and TRBJ1-4; possible D gene TRBD1, 6 bases. V was cut by 4 bases and J by 7 bases, with 11 bases left in between. This CDR3 contains 13 residues. Per the germline V gene, CDR1 is SGHTS and CDR2 is YDEGEE. The CDR3 sequence: CASSGQTREKLFF. In DNA, the CDR3 is TGTGCCAGCAGCGGACAGACTCGTGAAAAACTGTTTTTT.

The table lists this clonotype with many counts. V and J are TRBV20-1 and TRBJ1-6, with 7 positions matching TRBD1. Trimming cost V 0 bases and J 3 bases; bases outside gene matches: 2. The germline V gene encodes CDR1 DFQATT and CDR2 SNEGSKA (reference sequence). The CDR3 extends over 15 amino acids. CDR3 loop: CSARDWDSYNSPLHF. The CDR3 DNA follows: TGCAGTGCTAGAGATTGGGACAGCTATAATTCACCCCTCCACTTT.

This clonotype was observed a handful of times. The gene calls are TRBV5-1 and TRBJ1-3; no definite D call. This CDR3 is built from 15 residues. Germline CDR1 SGHRS, CDR2 YFSETQ. Between the trimmed V and J ends, which lost 4 bases and 2 bases, there was a span of 13 bases. Here the CDR3 reads CASSPTDPPGNTIYF. The CDR3 bases are TGCGCCAGCAGCCCGACGGACCCGCCTGGAAACACCATATATTTT.

This clonotype has at least ten counts. The V and J genes are TRBV15 and TRBJ1-1, with D unresolved. Germline V CDR1 and CDR2: LNHNV, YYDKDF (reference sequence). V was cut by 2 bases and J by 13 bases, with 17 bases left in between. This CDR3 is built from 13 residues. The CDR3 reads CATSRRGTPDVFF. The CDR3 DNA reads TGTGCCACCAGCAGACGAGGAACGCCTGACGTTTTCTTT.

The chain has TRBV5-5 and TRBJ2-3; 8 positions match TRBD2. The V gene's germline CDR1 is SGHKS and CDR2 YYEKEE (reference sequence). This CDR3 region has 16 residues. V lost 5 bases, J lost 2 bases, and 10 bases stayed unmatched. CDR3 nucleotides: TGTGCCAGCAGGCGTAGCGGGGCGCCACTCACAGATACGCAGTATTTT. This encodes CASRRSGAPLTDTQYF. Full variable domain (outside the CDR3, taken from reference TRBV5-5 and TRBJ2-3): DAGVTQSPTHLIKTRGQQVTLRCSPISGHKSVSWYQQVLGQGPQFIFQYYEKEERGRGNFPDRFSARQFPNYSSELNVNALLLGDSALYLCASRRSGAPLTDTQYFGPGTRLTVL.

The table lists this clonotype with a count of one. The rearrangement joins TRBV30 to TRBJ2-7; D gene uncertain. The CDR3 covers 11 residues. Trimming removed 5 bases at V and 5 bases at J, with 10 bases between. Germline V gene sequence: CDR1 GTSNPN, CDR2 SVGIG (reference sequence). For the CDR3, the DNA is TGTGCCTGGGGGATAGCCAACGAGCAGTACTTC. Its protein is CAWGIANEQYF.

The rearrangement joins TRBV20-1 to TRBJ1-2, with no clear D. The germline CDR1 and CDR2 sequences are DFQATT and SNEGSKA (reference sequence). The CDR3 covers 13 residues. V was trimmed by 0 bases and J by 5 bases, leaving 10 bases between them. CDR3 residues: CSARDRSGYGYTF. DNA for the CDR3: TGCAGTGCTAGAGATCGATCAGGTTATGGCTACACCTTC.

This clonotype was recorded a few times. The V call is TRBV7-9, the J call TRBJ1-1; a weak D match, TRBD1 (6 bases). The ends were cut back, 2 bases at V and 2 bases at J, with 9 bases in the middle. This CDR3 comprises 14 residues. The germline V gene has CDR1 SEHNR and CDR2 FQNEAQ (reference sequence). The CDR3 is CASSLQGPNTEAFF. The CDR3 DNA sequence: TGTGCCAGCAGCTTACAGGGGCCAAACACTGAAGCTTTCTTT.

At least ten counts were recorded for this clonotype. The chain couples TRBV5-6 to TRBJ2-3, with D perhaps matching TRBD2 (5 bases). With 0 bases removed from V and 2 bases from J, the gap between germline ends came to 13 bases. The CDR3 is made up of 16 amino acids. Germline V CDR1 and CDR2: SGHDT, YYEEEE. CDR3 loop: CASSLDGLLSTDTQYF. Written as DNA, the CDR3 is TGTGCCAGCAGCTTGGATGGACTCCTTTCCACAGATACGCAGTATTTT.

This chain joins TRBV5-1 and TRBJ2-1; D unresolved. This CDR3 contains 14 residues. CDR1 and CDR2 (germline): SGHRS, YFSETQ. V was cut by 3 bases and J by 3 bases, with 10 bases left in between. CDR3 nucleotides: TGCGCCAGCAGCTCTCGGACGCACTACAATGAGCAGTTCTTC. It specifies CASSSRTHYNEQFF.

The rearrangement joins TRBV7-6 to TRBJ2-5, with 8 positions matching TRBD1. V lost 5 bases to trimming and J lost 3 bases; unmatched junction nucleotides: 5. CDR1 is SGHVS and CDR2 is FNYEAQ in the germline V gene. The CDR3 is 14 amino acids. DNA for the CDR3: TGTGCCAGCAGCCAAGGACAGGGAAAAGAGACCCAGTACTTC. It codes for CASSQGQGKETQYF.

This clonotype turned up a few times. The V and J genes are TRBV4-3 and TRBJ2-5; 8 nucleotides line up with TRBD2. The CDR3 length is 17 residues. Germline-derived CDR1 and CDR2 are LGHNA and YSLEER. V was clipped by 0 bases and J by 2 bases; unmatched bases: 8. The CDR3: CASSQDRSGGGQETQYF. DNA for the CDR3: TGCGCCAGCAGCCAAGATAGAAGCGGGGGAGGTCAAGAGACCCAGTACTTC.

This clonotype has a handful of counts. The chain combines TRBV7-7 with TRBJ2-5, with 14 bases that match TRBD2. The trim removed 5 bases at V and 1 base at J, leaving 3 bases unmatched. The CDR3 loop spans 16 amino acids. Germline V gene lookup returns CDR1 SSHAT and CDR2 FNYEAQ (reference sequence). This chain's CDR3 is CASSAGTSGSQETQYF. The CDR3, as DNA: TGTGCCAGCAGCGCCGGGACTAGCGGGAGCCAAGAGACCCAGTACTTC.

This clonotype was seen a handful of times. V usage is TRBV20-1 and J usage is TRBJ2-3; TRBD2 agrees at 16 bases. Trimming took 2 bases from V and 8 from J; bases not matched to a gene: 7. In germline, CDR1 is DFQATT, CDR2 SNEGSKA (reference sequence). This CDR3 has 16 amino acids. CDR3 protein: CSARSGGTSGGATQYF. The CDR3 DNA is TGCAGTGCTAGATCCGGGGGGACTAGCGGGGGGGCTACGCAGTATTTT.

CDR3 DNA sequence: TGCTCCTACGGAGGGGGCGACCACTACAATGAGCAGTTCTTC. Translation: CSYGGGDHYNEQFF. This chain connects TRBV20-1 to TRBJ2-1, with D possibly being TRBD1 (7 bases). CDR3 length equals 14 residues. CDR1 is DFQATT and CDR2 is SNEGSKA in the germline V gene (reference sequence).

This clonotype was recorded a few times. V usage is TRBV5-4 and J usage is TRBJ2-2; 8 bases map to TRBD2. CDR1 and CDR2 from the germline V gene are SGHNT and YYREEE (reference sequence). The V and J ends lost 1 base and 7 bases, in that order; junction bases with no gene match: 6. This CDR3 spans 15 amino acids. The CDR3 nucleotides are TGTGCCAGCAGCTTGAACGGGGGGGCCGGCGGGGAGCTGTTTTTT. It translates to CASSLNGGAGGELFF.

The chain employs TRBV7-2 and TRBJ1-5; D gene unclear. V was trimmed by 0 bases and J by 4 bases, leaving 10 bases between them. This CDR3 is 15 amino acids long. The germline CDR1 and CDR2 sequences are SGHTA and FQGNSA. CDR3 in amino acids: CASSLAGRENQPQHF. In nucleotides, the CDR3 is TGTGCCAGCAGCTTAGCGGGCCGGGAGAATCAGCCCCAGCATTTT.

In this sample, this clonotype turned up a few times. V and J are TRBV9 and TRBJ2-7, with a weak D call TRBD2 (6 bases). V was clipped by 0 bases and J by 2 bases, with 9 bases between them. The CDR3 loop spans 14 amino acids. The germline V gene has CDR1 SGDLS and CDR2 YYNGEE. The DNA of the CDR3 is TGTGCCAGCAGCGTAGGAGGGACTGCCTACGAGCAGTACTTC. Protein product: CASSVGGTAYEQYF.

The rearrangement links TRBV7-9 to TRBJ1-6; D not resolved. The V and J ends lost 3 bases and 6 bases respectively, with 9 bases between them. Germline V CDR1 and CDR2: SEHNR, FQNEAQ (reference sequence). CDR3 size: 14 residues. CDR3 DNA: TGTGCCAGCAGCTTGAGTGGCCGTAATTCACCCCTCCACTTT. This sequence encodes CASSLSGRNSPLHF.

This clonotype was seen at least ten times. V gene TRBV12-3 or TRBV12-4 combines with J gene TRBJ2-2, with TRBD1 as a possible D gene (6 bases). This CDR3 is built from 15 residues. The ends were cut back, 6 bases at V and 7 bases at J, with 18 bases in the middle. CDR3 nucleotide sequence: TGTGCCAGCAGGGTCCGGGACAAGGCCTACGGGGAGCTGTTTTTT. Translated, it gives CASRVRDKAYGELFF.